This TCR beta chain was profiled in a study of T-cell memory formation after mild COVID-19. Background on the study: Clusters were largely donor specific.

About this clonotype: Its antigen is not identified.

Study-wide results and limits: For second-wave clones that peaked at day 37, SARS-CoV-2 specificity went unverified. Clones that contracted from day 15 to 85 were balanced CD4/CD8, while later expanders leaned CD4+.

Constant-segment-primed 5'RACE gave TCR alpha and TCR beta cDNA libraries with sample barcodes and UMIs. TCRdb re-called the 5' RACE reads through MiXCR, storing one row per CDR3 protein. Of 210,000 or so distinct CDR3 sequences listed, about 11% are singletons. The TCR comes from a man between 18 and 29 years old who had mild COVID-19 (a few samples of this study predate the infection). Cell type and time point are not known. Material: PBMCs or a T cell subset sorted from them (not recorded which).

In DNA, the CDR3 is TGTGCCAGCAGTTACTCTAAAACCACCGGGACAGGGTACGCGGGCACTGAAGCTTTCTTT. Protein product: CASSYSKTTGTGYAGTEAFF. The genes are TRBV6-5 and TRBJ1-1, with TRBD1 matching 9 bases. The CDR3 sequence is 20 residues long. Germline lookup yields CDR1 MNHEY and CDR2 SVGAGI. Trimming cost V 0 bases and J 4 bases; bases outside gene matches: 18.